This T cell receptor beta chain was observed in a study of identical twins. This clonotype was observed many times. TCRdb itself ran the 5' RACE reads through MiXCR, one entry per CDR3 protein. This sample has a few hundred thousand distinct CDR3 sequences, with about 10% found just once. The germline V gene has CDR1 DFQATT and CDR2 SNEGSKA (reference sequence). The length of the CDR3 is 16 residues. V lost 0 bases and J lost 3, with 15 bases in between. The sequenced material came from naive T cells sorted from blood. The V and J genes are TRBV20-1 and TRBJ1-5; tentatively, D is TRBD1 (6 bases). This clonotype was obtained from a woman aged 45-65 years in good health. CDR3 in amino acids: CSAREPGHGFNQPQHF. The CDR3 coding sequence is TGCAGTGCTAGAGAACCGGGACACGGATTCAATCAGCCCCAGCATTTT.